Listed here is a single TCR beta chain. Its target is unknown. TCRdb passed the multiplex PCR reads through MiXCR, listing each CDR3 protein once. The sample shows 21,000 or so distinct CDR3 sequences, about 41% of them seen only once. This specimen comes from a study of breast tumors, draining lymph nodes, adjacent tissues. This CDR3 contains 12 residues. Germline V gene sequence: CDR1 LNHDA, CDR2 SQIVND (reference sequence). V was pared by 1 base and J by 7 bases, with 7 bases between. Findings of the study overall: Tumor repertoires ranked between lymph nodes and nontumor tissue in diversity, with V and J gene preferences. Tumor T cell lymph node origin was a supported hypothesis, not proven. Tumor and nontumor repertoires were significantly more similar in luminal-like than in basal-like breast cancer.

V gene TRBV19 combines with J gene TRBJ1-2; no definite D call. The sequencing input was breast tumor tissue. The receptor was derived from a female donor with breast cancer. Some clones in this sample may be carry-over from other donors' samples. For the CDR3, the DNA is TGTGCCAGTAGTATAGGGGTCTTTGGCTACACCTTC. Protein product: CASSIGVFGYTF.